These 10 T cell receptor beta chains were sequenced from one sample in a study of T cells after yellow fever vaccination. TCRdb independently ran MiXCR on the 5' RACE reads; one entry per CDR3 protein. Among under 400,000 distinct CDR3 sequences listed, more than 9% were seen once. Specimen: PBMCs, collected on the day of the first yellow fever vaccination. The receptors here all came from a man between 18 and 35 years old who received the YFV17D yellow fever vaccine.

This clonotype occurred a few times. This sequence joins TRBV7-2 and TRBJ1-5; D is perhaps TRBD1 (5 bases). Trimming cost V 1 base and J 7 bases, with 8 bases left between them. Germline lookup yields CDR1 SGHTA and CDR2 FQGNSA. There are 13 residues in the CDR3. This chain's CDR3 is CASSLEGRQPQHF. The CDR3 DNA reads as TGTGCCAGCAGCTTAGAGGGGAGGCAGCCCCAGCATTTT.

The chain is built from TRBV7-8 and TRBJ1-5; D possibly corresponds to TRBD1 (5 bases). The CDR3 covers 14 residues. Germline assignment: CDR1 SGHVS and CDR2 FQNEAQ. Trimming stripped 1 base from V and 7 bases from J, with 11 bases between. For the CDR3, the DNA is TGTGCCAGCAGCTTAGGTGGTCGGGGCCAGCCCCAGCATTTT. This sequence encodes CASSLGGRGQPQHF.

This clonotype appeared a few times. This chain joins TRBV6-2 or TRBV6-3 and TRBJ1-1, with D perhaps matching TRBD1 (5 bases). V was shortened by 8 bases and J by 0 bases, with 13 bases between the two germline ends. The germline V gene has CDR1 MNHEY and CDR2 SVGEGT. The CDR3 runs to 14 residues. The CDR3 DNA follows: TGTGCCAGCCTTTCCAGGGTGATGAACACTGAAGCTTTCTTT. Translation gives CASLSRVMNTEAFF.

The sample holds a few counts of this clonotype. The V gene is TRBV9, the J gene TRBJ2-3, with a weak D call TRBD2 (7 bases). CDR3 length: 15 amino acids. Trimming stripped 2 bases from V and 5 bases from J, with 15 bases between. From germline, CDR1 is SGDLS and CDR2 YYNGEE. DNA for the CDR3: TGTGCCAGCAGCGTCCGGAGCGGGACAATAGATACGCAGTATTTT. As protein: CASSVRSGTIDTQYF.

This clonotype occurred a few times. An end of the junction differs from the germline gene, which may be a read error. The J gene is TRBJ2-4, the V gene TRBV7-9; TRBD1 matches 7 bases. The CDR3 covers 16 residues. Germline V gene sequence: CDR1 SEHNR, CDR2 FQNEAQ (reference sequence). CDR3 bases: TGTGCCGGCAGTCTAACAGGGGTATACGCCAAAAACATTCAGTACTTC. Its translation is CAGSLTGVYAKNIQYF.

This clonotype turned up a few times. The J gene is TRBJ2-5, the V gene TRBV11-2; D may be TRBD1 (6 bases). This CDR3 contains 14 residues. CDR1 and CDR2 from the germline V gene are SGHAT and FQNNGV. Trimming left V 5 bases short and J 4 bases short, with 14 bases between. The CDR3 bases are TGTGCCAGCAGCCTAGGGACATTCCCAGAGACCCAGTACTTC. It translates to CASSLGTFPETQYF.

This clonotype was counted only a few times. DNA for the CDR3: TGCAGTGCCCTGCTGGGGGGACCTTCCACAGATACGCAGTATTTT. Translating it yields CSALLGGPSTDTQYF. The chain couples TRBV20-1 to TRBJ2-3, with D possibly matching TRBD2 (6 bases). V was clipped by 6 bases and J by 2 bases, with 18 bases between them. The germline V gene encodes CDR1 DFQATT and CDR2 SNEGSKA (reference sequence). The CDR3 has 15 amino acids.

The chain carries TRBV7-2 and TRBJ1-1; D is possibly TRBD1 (6 bases). Trimming removed 3 bases from V and 5 bases from J, with 13 bases in between. The germline gives CDR1 SGHTA, CDR2 FQGNSA. The CDR3 totals 14 residues. This CDR3 reads CASSFLGGWTEAFF. In DNA form, the CDR3 reads TGTGCCAGCAGCTTTCTAGGGGGTTGGACTGAAGCTTTCTTT.

This clonotype was recorded a few times. The DNA of the CDR3 is TGTGCCAGCAGCCAAGGAGGGGACCTACTTTATACGCAGTATTTT. Translation gives CASSQGGDLLYTQYF. This chain joins TRBV3-1 and TRBJ2-3, with D perhaps given as TRBD1 or TRBD2 (5 bases each). The length of the CDR3 is 15 residues. V was clipped by 1 base and J by 7 bases, with 15 bases between them. The V gene's germline CDR1 is LGHDT and CDR2 YNNKEL (reference sequence).

This clonotype was seen a few times. The chain's CDR3 is CASSLGGRGEKLFF. In DNA, the CDR3 is TGTGCCAGCAGTTTAGGCGGAAGAGGAGAAAAACTGTTTTTT. The J gene is TRBJ1-4, the V gene TRBV28; D call uncertain. The CDR3 covers 14 residues. The germline V and J ends were trimmed by 2 bases and 8 bases, with 12 bases remaining between them. CDR1 MDHEN and CDR2 SYDVKM come from the germline V gene.